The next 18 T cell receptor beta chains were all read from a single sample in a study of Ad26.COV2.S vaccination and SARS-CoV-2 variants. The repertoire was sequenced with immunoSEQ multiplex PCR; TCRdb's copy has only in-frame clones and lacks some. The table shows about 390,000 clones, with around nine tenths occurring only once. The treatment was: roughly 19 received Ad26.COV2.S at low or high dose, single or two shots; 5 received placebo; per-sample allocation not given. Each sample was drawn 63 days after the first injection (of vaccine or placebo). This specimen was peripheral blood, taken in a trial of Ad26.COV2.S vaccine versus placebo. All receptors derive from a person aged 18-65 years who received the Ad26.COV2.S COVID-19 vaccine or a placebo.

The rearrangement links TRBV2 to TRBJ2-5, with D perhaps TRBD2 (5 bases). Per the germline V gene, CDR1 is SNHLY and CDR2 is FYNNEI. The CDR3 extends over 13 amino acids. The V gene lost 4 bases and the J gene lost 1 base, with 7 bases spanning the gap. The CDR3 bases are TGTGCCAGCAGTGGCAGCGGCCAAGAGACCCAGTACTTC. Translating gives CASSGSGQETQYF.

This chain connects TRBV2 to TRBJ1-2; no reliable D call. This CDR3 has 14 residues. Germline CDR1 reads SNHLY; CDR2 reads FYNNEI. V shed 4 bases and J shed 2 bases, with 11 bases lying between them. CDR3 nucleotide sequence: TGTGCCAGCAGTGGATCTTCTCGAAACTATGGCTACACCTTC. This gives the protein CASSGSSRNYGYTF.

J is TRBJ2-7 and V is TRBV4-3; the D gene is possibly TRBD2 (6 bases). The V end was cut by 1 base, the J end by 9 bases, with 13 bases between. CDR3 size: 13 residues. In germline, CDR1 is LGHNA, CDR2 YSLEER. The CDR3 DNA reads TGCGCCAGCAGCCAAGCGTGGGGAGGAAGGCAGTACTTC. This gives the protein CASSQAWGGRQYF.

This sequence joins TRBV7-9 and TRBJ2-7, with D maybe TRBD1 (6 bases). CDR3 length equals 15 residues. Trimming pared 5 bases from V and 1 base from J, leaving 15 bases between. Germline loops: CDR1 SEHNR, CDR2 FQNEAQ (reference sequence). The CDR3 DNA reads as TGTGCCAGCAGCGTGTTGACAGGAAAATCCTACGAGCAGTACTTC. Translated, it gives CASSVLTGKSYEQYF.

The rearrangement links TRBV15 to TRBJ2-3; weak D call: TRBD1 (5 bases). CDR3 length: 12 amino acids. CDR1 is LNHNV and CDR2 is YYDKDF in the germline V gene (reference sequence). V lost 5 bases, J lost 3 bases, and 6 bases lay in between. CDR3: CATSAGTDTQYF. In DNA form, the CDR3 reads TGTGCCACCAGCGCAGGGACAGATACGCAGTATTTT.

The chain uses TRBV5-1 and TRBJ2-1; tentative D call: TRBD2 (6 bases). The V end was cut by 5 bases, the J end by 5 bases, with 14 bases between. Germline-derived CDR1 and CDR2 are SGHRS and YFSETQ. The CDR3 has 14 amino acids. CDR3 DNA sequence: TGCGCCAGCAGGGATCCGGGACTCAACAATGAGCAGTTCTTC. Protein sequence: CASRDPGLNNEQFF.

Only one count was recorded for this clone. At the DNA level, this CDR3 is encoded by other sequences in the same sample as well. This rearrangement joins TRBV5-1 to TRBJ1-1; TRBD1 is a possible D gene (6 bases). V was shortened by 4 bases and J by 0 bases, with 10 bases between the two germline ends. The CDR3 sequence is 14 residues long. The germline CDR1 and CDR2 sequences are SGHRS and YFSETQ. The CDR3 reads CASSLDSMNTEAFF. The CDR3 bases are TGCGCCAGCAGCCTGGACAGCATGAACACTGAAGCTTTCTTT.

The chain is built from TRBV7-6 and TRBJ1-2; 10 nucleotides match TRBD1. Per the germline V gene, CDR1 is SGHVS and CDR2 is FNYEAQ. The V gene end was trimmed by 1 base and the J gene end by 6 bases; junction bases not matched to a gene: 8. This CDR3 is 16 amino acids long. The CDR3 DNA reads TGTGCCAGCAGCTTAGGGGAAGGGACAGGGGTCAATGGCTACACCTTC. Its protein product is CASSLGEGTGVNGYTF.

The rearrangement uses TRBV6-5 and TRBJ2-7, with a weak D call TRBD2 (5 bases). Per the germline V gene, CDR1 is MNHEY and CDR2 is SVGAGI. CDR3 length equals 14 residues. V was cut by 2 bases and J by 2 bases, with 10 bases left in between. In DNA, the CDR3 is TGTGCCAGCAGTTACGCGAGGGCTCCCTACGAGCAGTACTTC. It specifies CASSYARAPYEQYF.

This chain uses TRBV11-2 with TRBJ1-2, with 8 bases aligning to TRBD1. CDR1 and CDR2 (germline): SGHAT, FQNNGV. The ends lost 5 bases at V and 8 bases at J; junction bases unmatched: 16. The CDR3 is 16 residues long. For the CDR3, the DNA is TGTGCCAGCAGCCCACTCAACGAGGACAGGGTCGGCGGCTACACCTTC. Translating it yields CASSPLNEDRVGGYTF.

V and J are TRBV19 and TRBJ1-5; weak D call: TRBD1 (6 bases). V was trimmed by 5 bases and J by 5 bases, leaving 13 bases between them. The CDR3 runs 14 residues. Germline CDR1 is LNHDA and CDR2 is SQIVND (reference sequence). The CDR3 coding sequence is TGTGCCAGTAGTCTAGGGCAGGGGTATCAGCCCCAGCATTTT. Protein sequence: CASSLGQGYQPQHF.

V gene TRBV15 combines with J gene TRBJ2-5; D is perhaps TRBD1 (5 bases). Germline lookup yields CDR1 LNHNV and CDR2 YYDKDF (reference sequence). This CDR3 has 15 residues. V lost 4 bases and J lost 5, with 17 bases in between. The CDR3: CATSNRQGSGETQYF. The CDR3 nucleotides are TGTGCCACCAGCAACCGCCAGGGATCGGGTGAGACCCAGTACTTC.

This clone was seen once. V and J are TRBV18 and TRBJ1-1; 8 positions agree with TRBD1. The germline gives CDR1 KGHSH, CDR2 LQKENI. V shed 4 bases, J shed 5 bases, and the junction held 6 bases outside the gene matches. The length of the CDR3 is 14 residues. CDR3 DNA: TGTGCCAGCTCACTACCAGGGGGCGAGACTGAAGCTTTCTTT. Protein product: CASSLPGGETEAFF.

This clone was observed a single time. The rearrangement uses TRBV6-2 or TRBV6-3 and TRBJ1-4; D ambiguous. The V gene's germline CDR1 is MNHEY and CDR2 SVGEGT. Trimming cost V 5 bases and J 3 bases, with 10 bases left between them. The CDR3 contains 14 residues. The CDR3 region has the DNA TGTGCCAGCAGTACCCAGGACTCTAATGAAAAACTGTTTTTT. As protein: CASSTQDSNEKLFF.

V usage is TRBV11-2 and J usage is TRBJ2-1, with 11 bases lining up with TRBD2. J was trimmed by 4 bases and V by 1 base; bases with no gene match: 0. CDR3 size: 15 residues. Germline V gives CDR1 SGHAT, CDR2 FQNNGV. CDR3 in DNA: TGTGCCAGCAGCTTAGGACTAGCGGGATACAATGAGCAGTTCTTC. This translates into CASSLGLAGYNEQFF.

In nucleotides, the CDR3 is TGTGCCAGCTCGCCCGCCGGGGTAGCTAACTATGGCTACACCTTC. Its protein product is CASSPAGVANYGYTF. This chain joins TRBV18 and TRBJ1-2; the D is unclear. The germline CDR1 and CDR2 sequences are KGHSH and LQKENI. Trimming stripped 6 bases from V and 0 bases from J, with 14 bases between. The CDR3 has 15 amino acids.

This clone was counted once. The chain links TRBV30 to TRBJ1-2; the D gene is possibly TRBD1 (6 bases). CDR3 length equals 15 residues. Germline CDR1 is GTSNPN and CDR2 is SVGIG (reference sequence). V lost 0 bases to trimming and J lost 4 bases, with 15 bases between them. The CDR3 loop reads CAWSVLGGGAYGYTF. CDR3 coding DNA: TGTGCCTGGAGTGTACTAGGAGGGGGGGCCTATGGCTACACCTTC.

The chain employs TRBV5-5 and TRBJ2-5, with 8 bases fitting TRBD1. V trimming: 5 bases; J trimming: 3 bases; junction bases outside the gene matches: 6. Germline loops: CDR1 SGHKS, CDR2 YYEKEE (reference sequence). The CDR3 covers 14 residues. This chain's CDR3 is CASSGQGREETQYF. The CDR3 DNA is TGTGCCAGCAGTGGACAGGGTCGGGAAGAGACCCAGTACTTC.